The 27 T cell receptor beta chains in this list originate from one sample, sequenced in a study of blood T cell repertoires in COVID-19. Produced via immunoSEQ multiplex PCR; TCRdb's table is partial and in-frame only. The profile shows under 150,000 clones, about 81% of them singletons. The sample consisted of peripheral blood. Receptors originate from a woman aged 80 or older with acute or convalescent COVID-19.

This sequence joins TRBV6-5 and TRBJ1-2; 8 bases fit TRBD1. The CDR3 sequence is 14 residues long. From germline, CDR1 is MNHEY and CDR2 SVGAGI. The ends lost 4 bases at V and 7 bases at J; junction bases unmatched: 8. The CDR3 loop reads CASSWTGKTAGYTF. The CDR3 region has the DNA TGTGCCAGCAGTTGGACAGGGAAAACGGCTGGCTACACCTTC.

The rearrangement joins TRBV4-1 to TRBJ1-4; D remains unclear. Between the trimmed V and J ends, which lost 4 bases and 8 bases, there was a span of 11 bases. Germline assignment: CDR1 MGHRA and CDR2 YSYEKL. The length of the CDR3 is 13 residues. CDR3 nucleotide sequence: TGCGCCAGCAGCCTTGGTTACGGGGAAAAACTGTTTTTT. Encoded protein: CASSLGYGEKLFF.

The chain is built from TRBV6-5 and TRBJ1-5; TRBD1 matches at 11 bases. From germline, CDR1 is MNHEY and CDR2 SVGAGI. With 6 bases clipped from V and 7 bases from J, the junction kept 8 bases outside the gene matches. The CDR3 consists of 15 residues. This chain's CDR3 is CASSVGQGAGQPQHF. The CDR3 DNA follows: TGTGCCAGCAGCGTTGGACAGGGGGCAGGACAGCCCCAGCATTTT.

This clone was observed a handful of times. The CDR3 DNA is TGTGCCAGCAGCGTATCCGGGGGGGATCAAGAGACCCAGTACTTC. Protein product: CASSVSGGDQETQYF. The rearrangement links TRBV9 to TRBJ2-5; 8 nucleotides match TRBD2. The germline V gene encodes CDR1 SGDLS and CDR2 YYNGEE. J lost 2 bases, V lost 1 base, and 4 bases had no gene match. This CDR3 comprises 15 residues. The full variable domain, in which reference TRBV9 and TRBJ2-5 provide the parts outside the CDR3, is DSGVTQTPKHLITATGQRVTLRCSPRSGDLSVYWYQQSLDQGLQFLIQYYNGEERAKGNILERFSAQQFPDLHSELNLSSLELGDSALYFCASSVSGGDQETQYFGPGTRLLVL.

The CDR3 coding sequence is TGTGCCAGTAGTATTCTTAGCGGACCCTCCTACAATGAGCAGTTCTTC. Its translation: CASSILSGPSYNEQFF. This chain uses TRBV19 with TRBJ2-1; D might be TRBD2 (6 bases). CDR1 LNHDA and CDR2 SQIVND come from the germline V gene (reference sequence). The CDR3 is 16 amino acids. V was clipped by 3 bases and J by 0 bases, with 12 bases between them. The full variable domain, its missing parts supplied by reference TRBV19 and TRBJ2-1, is DGGITQSPKYLFRKEGQNVTLSCEQNLNHDAMYWYRQDPGQGLRLIYYSQIVNDFQKGDIAEGYSVSREKKESFPLTVTSAQKNPTAFYLCASSILSGPSYNEQFFGPGTRLTVL.

The chain recombines TRBV5-1 with TRBJ1-4; D possibly corresponds to TRBD1 (6 bases). Germline CDR1 SGHRS, CDR2 YFSETQ. This CDR3 is 14 amino acids long. Trimming left V 4 bases short and J 7 bases short, with 14 bases between. The CDR3 loop is CASSPGTYGEKLFF. The CDR3 DNA is TGCGCCAGCAGCCCCGGGACATACGGTGAAAAACTGTTTTTT.

The chain couples TRBV6-1 to TRBJ2-7; 13 bases are shared with TRBD2. Germline V gene data show CDR1 as MNHNS and CDR2 as SASEGT. The CDR3 spans 12 residues. Losses at the gene ends were 5 bases for V and 13 bases for J; bases not matched to a gene: 5. CDR3 sequence (DNA): TGTGCCAGCAGTTCCGGACTAGCGGGGGAATACTTC. This sequence encodes CASSSGLAGEYF.

The chain is built from TRBV5-1 and TRBJ1-2; unclear D gene. Trimming took off 3 bases at V and 10 bases at J, with 13 bases between the two ends. Germline values: CDR1 SGHRS, CDR2 YFSETQ. CDR3 length: 12 residues. CDR3 sequence: CASSWEGLSYTF. For the CDR3, the DNA is TGCGCCAGCAGCTGGGAGGGTCTTTCCTACACCTTC.

This clone was observed a few times. The V gene is TRBV5-4, the J gene TRBJ1-4, with 8 bases aligning to TRBD1. This CDR3 has 14 amino acids. CDR1 is SGHNT and CDR2 is YYREEE in the germline V gene (reference sequence). With V trimmed by 4 bases and J by 4 bases, 3 bases remained unmatched. CDR3 residues: CASSIQGVNEKLFF. CDR3 DNA: TGTGCCAGCAGCATACAGGGGGTTAATGAAAAACTGTTTTTT.

This clone has just one count. This sequence joins TRBV30 and TRBJ2-7; TRBD1 aligns across 9 bases. The CDR3 runs 15 residues. V shed 3 bases, J shed 2 bases, and the junction held 8 bases outside the gene matches. Per germline, CDR1 GTSNPN and CDR2 SVGIG (reference sequence). In DNA, the CDR3 is TGTGCCTGGAGGGTAGGAGGGACAGGGCCCTACGAGCAGTACTTC. Its translation: CAWRVGGTGPYEQYF.

The V gene is TRBV11-3, the J gene TRBJ2-1; 8 nucleotides line up with TRBD2. The CDR3 loop spans 15 amino acids. Germline values: CDR1 SGHNT, CDR2 YENEEA. J lost 10 bases, V lost 2 bases, and 10 bases had no gene match. This chain's CDR3 is CASSLHGRAGEEQFF. CDR3 nucleotides: TGTGCCAGCAGCTTACACGGGAGGGCGGGGGAGGAGCAGTTCTTC. The complete variable domain, with remaining parts taken from reference TRBV11-3 and TRBJ2-1, reads EAGVVQSPRYKIIEKKQPVAFWCNPISGHNTLYWYLQNLGQGPELLIRYENEEAVDDSQLPKDRFSAERLKGVDSTLKIQPAELGDSAVYLCASSLHGRAGEEQFFGPGTRLTVL.

This rearrangement joins TRBV4-3 to TRBJ2-7; 8 bases agree with TRBD1. Per germline, CDR1 LGHNA and CDR2 YSLEER. CDR3 size: 14 residues. Trimming removed 0 bases from V and 6 bases from J; junction bases left unmatched: 4. The CDR3 loop reads CASSQEETGVEQYF. DNA for the CDR3: TGCGCCAGCAGCCAAGAAGAGACAGGGGTCGAGCAGTACTTC.

V is TRBV20-1 and J is TRBJ2-1; the D gene is possibly TRBD1 (5 bases). This CDR3 comprises 10 residues. V lost 7 bases to trimming and J lost 8 bases, with 9 bases between them. Germline CDR1 reads DFQATT; CDR2 reads SNEGSKA (reference sequence). CDR3 nucleotides: TGCAGTGGGGGCGTGGATGAGCAGTTCTTC. Translating gives CSGGVDEQFF.

The gene calls are TRBV15 and TRBJ2-5, with TRBD2 identical over 8 bases. After removal of 0 bases from V and 1 base from J, the junction contained 4 bases not matched to a gene. This CDR3 is 16 amino acids long. Per the germline V gene, CDR1 is LNHNV and CDR2 is YYDKDF (reference sequence). In nucleotides, the CDR3 is TGTGCCACCAGCAGAGATCCACTAGCGGCCCAAGAGACCCAGTACTTC. Protein: CATSRDPLAAQETQYF.

The chain links TRBV18 to TRBJ2-7, with no clear D. The germline V gene encodes CDR1 KGHSH and CDR2 LQKENI. The CDR3 has 12 residues. The V gene lost 4 bases and the J gene lost 9 bases, with 13 bases spanning the gap. CDR3 loop: CASSLMEKRQYF. The CDR3 region has the DNA TGTGCCAGCTCACTTATGGAGAAAAGGCAGTACTTC.

This sequence joins TRBV10-3 and TRBJ1-2; a possible D gene is TRBD1 (5 bases). CDR3 size: 12 residues. Germline lookup yields CDR1 ENHRY and CDR2 SYGVKD. V lost 3 bases to trimming and J lost 6 bases, with 8 bases between them. The DNA of the CDR3 is TGTGCCATCAGTGACAGGGAGGATGGCTACACCTTC. Its translation: CAISDREDGYTF.

The chain links TRBV7-2 to TRBJ2-5, with TRBD2 matching 7 bases. The germline CDR1 and CDR2 sequences are SGHTA and FQGNSA. V shed 1 base, J shed 1 base, and the junction held 6 bases outside the gene matches. This CDR3 spans 16 amino acids. The CDR3 loop is CASSLGLGGVQETQYF. CDR3 coding DNA: TGTGCCAGCAGCTTAGGACTTGGGGGGGTCCAAGAGACCCAGTACTTC.

CDR3: CASSWSGTSVDIGFF. The CDR3 DNA reads TGCGCCAGCAGCTGGTCCGGGACTAGCGTTGACATCGGGTTCTTC. This chain links TRBV5-1 with TRBJ2-1; TRBD2 matches at 10 bases. The CDR3 runs 15 residues. J gave up 15 bases and V 3 bases, and 15 bases lay outside the gene matches. Per the germline V gene, CDR1 is SGHRS and CDR2 is YFSETQ.

The rearrangement links TRBV7-9 to TRBJ2-7; weak D call: TRBD1 (5 bases). Trimming shortened V by 3 bases and J by 2 bases, and 8 bases separated the two germline ends. Germline-derived CDR1 and CDR2 are SEHNR and FQNEAQ (reference sequence). CDR3 size: 13 residues. The CDR3 sequence is CASSFAGTYEQYF. The CDR3, as DNA: TGTGCCAGCAGCTTTGCAGGGACCTACGAGCAGTACTTC.

The V call is TRBV6-2 or TRBV6-3, the J call TRBJ1-2; D ambiguous. The CDR3 is made up of 15 amino acids. The V gene's germline CDR1 is MNHEY and CDR2 SVGEGT. Deletions cut 2 bases from V and 8 bases from J, with 18 bases between. The CDR3 here is CASSYPMEDRGGYTF. CDR3 DNA: TGTGCCAGCAGTTACCCCATGGAAGACCGGGGAGGCTACACCTTC.

V gene TRBV15 combines with J gene TRBJ2-2, with TRBD2 matching over 11 bases. Germline V gives CDR1 LNHNV, CDR2 YYDKDF (reference sequence). With 5 bases clipped from V and 13 bases from J, the junction kept 12 bases outside the gene matches. There are 15 residues in the CDR3. CDR3 bases: TGTGCCACCAGCGCCGGGACTAGCGGTAACCGGGGGCTGTTTTTT. The encoded protein is CATSAGTSGNRGLFF.

The table lists this clone with a count of one. The chain joins TRBV27 to TRBJ1-4; 7 nucleotides align to TRBD1. V gave up 5 bases and J gave up 7 bases; unmatched junction bases: 10. CDR1 and CDR2 from the germline V gene are MNHEY and SMNVEV (reference sequence). This CDR3 is 15 amino acids long. DNA of the CDR3: TGTGCCAGCAGTGTAGACAGGGTTGGCGGTGAAAAACTGTTTTTT. This sequence encodes CASSVDRVGGEKLFF.

CDR3 protein: CASSLDHEDGDEQYF. The CDR3 nucleotides read TGTGCCAGCAGCTTAGACCACGAAGACGGGGACGAGCAGTACTTC. The V call is TRBV11-2, the J call TRBJ2-7; D possibly corresponds to TRBD2 (5 bases). The CDR3 covers 15 residues. V lost 0 bases and J 5 bases, leaving 14 bases between the germline ends. Germline loops: CDR1 SGHAT, CDR2 FQNNGV. Filled out from reference TRBV11-2 and TRBJ2-7, the complete variable domain reads EAGVAQSPRYKIIEKRQSVAFWCNPISGHATLYWYQQILGQGPKLLIQFQNNGVVDDSQLPKDRFSAERLKGVDSTLKIQPAKLEDSAVYLCASSLDHEDGDEQYFGPGTRLTVT.

This clone appeared once. CDR3: CASSRDRGGNNEQFF. CDR3 DNA: TGTGCCAGCAGCCGGGACAGGGGTGGTAACAATGAGCAGTTCTTC. This chain connects TRBV7-2 to TRBJ2-1; 10 nucleotides match TRBD1. The V gene end was trimmed by 5 bases and the J gene end by 5 bases; junction bases not matched to a gene: 6. The CDR3 totals 15 residues. CDR1 is SGHTA, CDR2 FQGNSA, per germline.

The chain is built from TRBV12-5 and TRBJ2-1; 11 bases are shared with TRBD1. The CDR3 spans 15 residues. V was clipped by 2 bases and J by 7 bases; unmatched bases: 4. The V gene's germline CDR1 is LGHNT and CDR2 FRNRAP. This CDR3 reads CASGLWGQGDNEQFF. The CDR3 nucleotides are TGTGCTAGTGGTTTGTGGGGACAGGGGGATAATGAGCAGTTCTTC.

The chain has TRBV19 and TRBJ1-2; 10 bases line up with TRBD1. The germline V gene encodes CDR1 LNHDA and CDR2 SQIVND (reference sequence). This CDR3 spans 14 amino acids. V was clipped by 6 bases and J by 3 bases; unmatched bases: 4. The CDR3 loop reads CASSRTGGYYGYTF. The CDR3 DNA is TGTGCCAGTAGCCGGACAGGGGGATACTATGGCTACACCTTC. The full variable domain, completed using reference TRBV19 and TRBJ1-2, is DGGITQSPKYLFRKEGQNVTLSCEQNLNHDAMYWYRQDPGQGLRLIYYSQIVNDFQKGDIAEGYSVSREKKESFPLTVTSAQKNPTAFYLCASSRTGGYYGYTFGSGTRLTVV.

The chain is built from TRBV19 and TRBJ1-5, with 10 bases that match TRBD1. V lost 11 bases, J lost 0 bases, and 10 bases stayed unmatched. CDR1 LNHDA and CDR2 SQIVND come from the germline V gene (reference sequence). This CDR3 is 16 amino acids long. CDR3 DNA sequence: TGTGCCTCCGCAAGGGACAGGGGCGTTAGCAATCAGCCCCAGCATTTT. Protein: CASARDRGVSNQPQHF.